This TCR beta chain was profiled in a study of blood T cell repertoires in COVID-19. Study as a whole: Whether acute or convalescent, the COVID-19 samples came from the United States, Italy and Spain. Sample material is recorded as cDNA or gDNA derived from T cells, B-cell-depleted T cells, or PBMCs.

Per the authors' pipeline: From reference gene primer amplification, estimates of nucleated cell counts were derived. Generated by immunoSEQ multiplex PCR, the TCRdb table keeps only in-frame clones and is missing some. The DNA gave D and trimming, while V, J and clone size come from that table. Seen here are some 130,000 clones, around 89% observed once, and the top ten hold 10% to 13%. The V gene's germline CDR1 is SGHTA and CDR2 FQGNSA. The CDR3 covers 17 residues. J lost 4 bases, V lost 2 bases, and 10 bases had no gene match. The chain carries TRBV7-2 and TRBJ1-2; TRBD1 matches 10 bases. The sequenced sample was peripheral blood. This TCR came from a man aged 45-65 years with acute or convalescent COVID-19. The CDR3 DNA follows: TGTGCCAGCAGCTTAAGACAGGGGGCGGCCCACCTCTATGGCTACACCTTC. This encodes CASSLRQGAAHLYGYTF.